A selection of T cell receptor beta chains follows, all from one sample in a study of control samples from healthy donors and cancer patients. Sequencing was performed with immunoSEQ multiplex PCR; in TCRdb, only in-frame clones are kept and a portion is missing. Among 200,000 or so clones listed, roughly nine tenths were seen once. The sequenced material came from blood. The receptors derive from a man in his thirties or forties in good health. Both conserved end residues are trimmed from each CDR3.

v_call: TRBV19; j_call: TRBJ1-1; cdr3_aa: ASSILGQGANTEAF
v_call: TRBV6-1; j_call: TRBJ1-4; cdr3_aa: ASSEGSGLGEKLF
v_call: TRBV6-5; j_call: TRBJ2-3; cdr3_aa: ASSYSELTSGTQY
v_call: TRBV6-5; j_call: TRBJ1-5; cdr3_aa: ASSRDNNSNQPQH
v_call: TRBV5-1; j_call: TRBJ1-5; cdr3_aa: ASSPSGGSGNQPQH
v_call: TRBV11-2; j_call: TRBJ2-2; cdr3_aa: ASSLASGGAAGELF
v_call: TRBV6-5; j_call: TRBJ2-7; cdr3_aa: ASSLSPLESEQY
v_call: TRBV7-2; j_call: TRBJ2-3; cdr3_aa: ASSLAWGRTDTQY
v_call: TRBV23-1; j_call: TRBJ2-3; cdr3_aa: ASNRSLWTDTQY
v_call: TRBV6-6; j_call: TRBJ1-5; cdr3_aa: ASSNGGNNQPQH
v_call: TRBV12-5; j_call: TRBJ2-3; cdr3_aa: ASGLSSGGALPDTQY
v_call: TRBV10-2; j_call: TRBJ2-2; cdr3_aa: ASNLGGGPNTGELF
v_call: TRBV6-6; j_call: TRBJ1-5; cdr3_aa: ASSYRGIGNQPQH
v_call: TRBV6-5; j_call: TRBJ2-3; cdr3_aa: ASSLSGGATDTQY
v_call: TRBV29-1; j_call: TRBJ1-2; cdr3_aa: SVEERAGYGYT
v_call: TRBV3-1/TRBV3-2; j_call: TRBJ1-1; cdr3_aa: ATTIGGLNTEAF
v_call: TRBV11-2; j_call: TRBJ2-1; cdr3_aa: ATGPGGLAGGPTYNEQF
v_call: TRBV7-9; j_call: TRBJ1-1; cdr3_aa: ASSQSGRNTEAF
v_call: TRBV5-1; j_call: TRBJ2-1; cdr3_aa: ASSLGTGGSGNEQF